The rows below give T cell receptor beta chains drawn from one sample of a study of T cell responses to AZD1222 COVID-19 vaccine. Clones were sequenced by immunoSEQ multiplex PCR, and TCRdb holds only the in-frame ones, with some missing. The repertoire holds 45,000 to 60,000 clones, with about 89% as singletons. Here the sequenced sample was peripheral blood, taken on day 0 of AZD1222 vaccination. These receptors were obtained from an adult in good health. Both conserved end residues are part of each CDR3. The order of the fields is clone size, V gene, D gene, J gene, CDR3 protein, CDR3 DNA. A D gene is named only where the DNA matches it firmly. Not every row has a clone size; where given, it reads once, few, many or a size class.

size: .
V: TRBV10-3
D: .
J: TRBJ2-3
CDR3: CAISESDSYTDTQYF
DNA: TGTGCCATCAGTGAGTCGGATAGCTATACAGATACGCAGTATTTT

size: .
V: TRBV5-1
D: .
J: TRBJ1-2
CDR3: CASSLGHSNYGYTF
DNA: TGCGCCAGCAGCTTGGGCCACAGCAACTATGGCTACACCTTC

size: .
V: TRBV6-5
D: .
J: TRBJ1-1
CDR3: CASSSSGHPNTEAFF
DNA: TGTGCCAGCAGTTCTTCAGGGCACCCGAACACTGAAGCTTTCTTT

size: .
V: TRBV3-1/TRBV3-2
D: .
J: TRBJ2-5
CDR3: CASSPSTGLEETQYF
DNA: TGTGCCAGCAGCCCCTCCACGGGTTTGGAAGAGACCCAGTACTTC

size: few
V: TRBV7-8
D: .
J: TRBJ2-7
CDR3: CASSPRRAPTNYEQYF
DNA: TGTGCCAGCAGCCCGAGGAGGGCCCCAACGAACTACGAGCAGTACTTC

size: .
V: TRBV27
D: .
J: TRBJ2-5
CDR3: CASSGWESIETQYF
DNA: TGTGCCAGCAGTGGTTGGGAGTCCATCGAGACCCAGTACTTC

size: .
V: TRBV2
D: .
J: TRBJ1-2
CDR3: CASSLAGGGPYGYTF
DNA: TGTGCCAGCAGTCTAGCAGGTGGAGGCCCCTATGGCTACACCTTC

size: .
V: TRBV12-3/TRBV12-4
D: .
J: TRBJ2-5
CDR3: CASSPEETQYF
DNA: TGTGCCAGCAGTCCTGAAGAGACCCAGTACTTC

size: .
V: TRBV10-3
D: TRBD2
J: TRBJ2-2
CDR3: CAISERGLAGVTGELFF
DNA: TGTGCCATCAGTGAAAGGGGACTAGCGGGAGTCACCGGGGAGCTGTTTTTT

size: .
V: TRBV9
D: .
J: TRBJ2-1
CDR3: CASSVGSRVNEQFF
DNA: TGTGCCAGCAGCGTGGGTTCCAGGGTCAATGAGCAGTTCTTC

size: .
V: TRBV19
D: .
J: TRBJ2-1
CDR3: CASSIESGVTGNEQFF
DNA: TGTGCCAGTAGTATAGAATCGGGAGTAACGGGTAATGAGCAGTTCTTC

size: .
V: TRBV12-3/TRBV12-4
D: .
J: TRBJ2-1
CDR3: CASSGGYSNEQFF
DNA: TGTGCCAGCAGTGGTGGGTATTCCAATGAGCAGTTCTTC

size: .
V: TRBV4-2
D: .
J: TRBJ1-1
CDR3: CASSQEGGGTEAFF
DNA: TGTGCCAGCAGCCAAGAGGGTGGGGGCACTGAAGCTTTCTTT

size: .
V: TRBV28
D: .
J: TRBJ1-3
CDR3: CASSLSGIPGNTIYF
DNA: TGTGCCAGCAGTTTATCGGGTATTCCTGGAAACACCATATATTTT

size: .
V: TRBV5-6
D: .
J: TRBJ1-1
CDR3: CASSRGQLNTEAFF
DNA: TGTGCCAGCAGCCGAGGACAGCTGAACACTGAAGCTTTCTTT

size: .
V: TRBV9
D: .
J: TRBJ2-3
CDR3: CASSVGRDTDTQYF
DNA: TGTGCCAGCAGCGTAGGGCGGGATACAGATACGCAGTATTTT

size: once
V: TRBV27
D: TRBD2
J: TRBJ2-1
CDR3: CASSFILAGGEQFF
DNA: TGTGCCAGCAGTTTTATCCTAGCGGGAGGAGAGCAGTTCTTC

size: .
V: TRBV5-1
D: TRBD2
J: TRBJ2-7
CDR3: CASSLGTSGRTYEQYF
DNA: TGCGCCAGCAGCTTGGGAACTAGCGGGAGGACCTACGAGCAGTACTTC

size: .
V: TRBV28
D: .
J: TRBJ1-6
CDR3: CASSNTLANSPLHF
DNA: TGTGCCAGCAGCAACACACTCGCCAATTCACCCCTCCACTTT

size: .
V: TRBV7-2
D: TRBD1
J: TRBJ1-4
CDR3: CASSLNRGREKLFF
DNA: TGTGCCAGCAGCTTGAACAGGGGACGGGAAAAACTGTTTTTT

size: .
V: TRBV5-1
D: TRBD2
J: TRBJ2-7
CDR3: CASSYGLAGSANEQYF
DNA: TGCGCCAGCAGCTACGGACTAGCGGGATCGGCCAACGAGCAGTACTTC

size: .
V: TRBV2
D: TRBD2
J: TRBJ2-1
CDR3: CASSVTSGHTLPYNEQFF
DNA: TGTGCCAGCAGTGTTACTAGCGGGCACACCCTACCCTACAATGAGCAGTTCTTC